A single sample gave rise to the 6 T cell receptor beta chains below, sequenced in a study of blood T cell repertoires in COVID-19. The assay was immunoSEQ multiplex PCR, and TCRdb's table has in-frame clones only and misses some. The sample records about 240,000 clones, 86% being singletons. Sequenced: peripheral blood. These receptor sequences come from a man older than 75 with acute or convalescent COVID-19.

V and J are TRBV7-3 and TRBJ2-5; possible D gene TRBD2, 6 bases. Germline V gives CDR1 SGHTA, CDR2 FQGTGA. CDR3 length equals 13 residues. V was trimmed by 5 bases and J by 5 bases, leaving 12 bases between them. CDR3 sequence reads: CASSPGGGETQYF. Here the CDR3 DNA reads TGTGCCAGCAGCCCCGGCGGAGGGGAGACCCAGTACTTC.

This rearrangement joins TRBV28 to TRBJ2-5; 8 positions match TRBD2. This CDR3 contains 15 residues. Trimming took 5 bases from V and 5 from J; bases not matched to a gene: 10. Germline V gene lookup returns CDR1 MDHEN and CDR2 SYDVKM. The CDR3 DNA sequence: TGTGCCAGCAGTAACGGGGGGGGGCCGTTGGAGACCCAGTACTTC. It specifies CASSNGGGPLETQYF.

The chain couples TRBV5-1 to TRBJ2-1; D possibly corresponds to TRBD1 (6 bases). This CDR3 is 12 amino acids long. The germline V gene has CDR1 SGHRS and CDR2 YFSETQ. V lost 9 bases, J lost 6 bases, and 13 bases lay in between. The CDR3 sequence: CATEGEGNEQFF. CDR3 sequence (DNA): TGCGCCACCGAGGGGGAAGGCAATGAGCAGTTCTTC.

This chain uses TRBV19 with TRBJ2-1; no clear D. V lost 1 base and J 0 bases, leaving 7 bases between the germline ends. From germline, CDR1 is LNHDA and CDR2 SQIVND (reference sequence). The CDR3 loop spans 15 amino acids. The CDR3 is CASSIGRSSYNEQFF. Here the CDR3 DNA reads TGTGCCAGTAGTATAGGACGGAGCTCCTACAATGAGCAGTTCTTC.

The chain combines TRBV6-5 with TRBJ1-1; 7 positions match TRBD1. The CDR3 is made up of 14 amino acids. J lost 0 bases, V lost 8 bases, and 6 bases had no gene match. Germline values: CDR1 MNHEY, CDR2 SVGAGI. The CDR3 sequence is CASGGQVLNTEAFF. The CDR3 coding sequence is TGTGCCAGCGGCGGACAGGTTTTGAACACTGAAGCTTTCTTT.

J is TRBJ1-1 and V is TRBV10-3; tentative D call: TRBD1 (6 bases). The germline V gene has CDR1 ENHRY and CDR2 SYGVKD. With 3 bases removed from V and 0 bases from J, the gap between germline ends came to 14 bases. This CDR3 comprises 16 residues. The CDR3 DNA reads as TGTGCCATCAGTGAATTTACAGGGCGGATGAACACTGAAGCTTTCTTT. Translated, it gives CAISEFTGRMNTEAFF.